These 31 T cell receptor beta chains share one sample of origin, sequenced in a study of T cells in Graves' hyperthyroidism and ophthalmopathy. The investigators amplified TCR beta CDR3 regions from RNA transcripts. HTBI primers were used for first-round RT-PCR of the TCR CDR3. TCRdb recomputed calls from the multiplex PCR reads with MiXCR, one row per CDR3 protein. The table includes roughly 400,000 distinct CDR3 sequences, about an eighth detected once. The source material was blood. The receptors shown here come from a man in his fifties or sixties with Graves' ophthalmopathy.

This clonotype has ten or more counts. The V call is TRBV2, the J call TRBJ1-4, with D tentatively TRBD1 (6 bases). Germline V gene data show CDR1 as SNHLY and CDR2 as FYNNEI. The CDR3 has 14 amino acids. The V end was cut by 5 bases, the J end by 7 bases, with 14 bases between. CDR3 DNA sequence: TGTGCCAGCAGTTATCGCGGGACATCTGAAAAACTGTTTTTT. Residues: CASSYRGTSEKLFF.

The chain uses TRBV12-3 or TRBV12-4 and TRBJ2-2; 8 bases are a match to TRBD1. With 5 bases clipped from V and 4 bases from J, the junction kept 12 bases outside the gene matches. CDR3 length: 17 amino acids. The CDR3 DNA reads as TGTGCCAGCAGTAAAACCAGAAGGCAGGGGGCCACCGGGGAGCTGTTTTTT. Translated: CASSKTRRQGATGELFF.

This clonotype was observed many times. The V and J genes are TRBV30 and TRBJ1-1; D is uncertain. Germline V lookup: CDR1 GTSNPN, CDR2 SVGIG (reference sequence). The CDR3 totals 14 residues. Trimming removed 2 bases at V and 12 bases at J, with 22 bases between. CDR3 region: CAWSKTGLPYGTFF. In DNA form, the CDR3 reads TGTGCCTGGAGTAAAACCGGGCTCCCATACGGGACTTTCTTT.

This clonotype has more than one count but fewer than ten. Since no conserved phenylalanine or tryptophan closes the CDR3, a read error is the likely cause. The CDR3 here is CASSLTLSGDGYTL. The CDR3 nucleotides read TGTGCCAGCAGTTTAACCCTCTCCGGCGATGGCTACACCCTC. The chain is built from TRBV3-1 and TRBJ1-2; D is unresolved. CDR3 length: 14 residues. Germline V gene sequence: CDR1 LGHDT, CDR2 YNNKEL (reference sequence). The V and J ends lost 6 bases and 6 bases respectively, with 17 bases between them.

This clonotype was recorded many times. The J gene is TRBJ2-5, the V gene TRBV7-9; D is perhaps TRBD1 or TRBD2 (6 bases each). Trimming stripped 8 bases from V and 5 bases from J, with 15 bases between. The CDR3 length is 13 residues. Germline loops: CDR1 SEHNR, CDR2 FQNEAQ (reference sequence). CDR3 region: CASRAGAGETQYF. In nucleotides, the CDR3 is TGTGCCAGCCGGGCAGGGGCGGGGGAGACCCAGTACTTC.

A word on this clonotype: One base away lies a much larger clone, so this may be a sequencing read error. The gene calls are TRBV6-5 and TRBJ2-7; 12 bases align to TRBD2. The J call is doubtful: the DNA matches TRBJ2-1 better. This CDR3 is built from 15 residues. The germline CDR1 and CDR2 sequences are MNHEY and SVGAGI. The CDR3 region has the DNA TGTGCCAGCAGTTACTCGGGACTAGCGGGCTACGAGCAGTTCTTC. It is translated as CASSYSGLAGYEQFF.

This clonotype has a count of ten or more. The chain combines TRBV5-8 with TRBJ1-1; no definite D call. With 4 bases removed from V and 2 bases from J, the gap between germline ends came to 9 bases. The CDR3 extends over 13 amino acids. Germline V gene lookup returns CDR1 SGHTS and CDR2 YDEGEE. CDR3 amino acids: CASSSTPNTEAFF. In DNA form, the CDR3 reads TGTGCCAGCAGCAGCACACCAAACACTGAAGCTTTCTTT.

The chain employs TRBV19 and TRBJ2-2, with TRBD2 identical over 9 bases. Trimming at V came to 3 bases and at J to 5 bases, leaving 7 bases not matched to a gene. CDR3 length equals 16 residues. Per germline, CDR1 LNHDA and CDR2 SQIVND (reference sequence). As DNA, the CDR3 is TGTGCCAGTAGTATCGGGGGGACTAGCTCGACCGGGGAGCTGTTTTTT. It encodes CASSIGGTSSTGELFF.

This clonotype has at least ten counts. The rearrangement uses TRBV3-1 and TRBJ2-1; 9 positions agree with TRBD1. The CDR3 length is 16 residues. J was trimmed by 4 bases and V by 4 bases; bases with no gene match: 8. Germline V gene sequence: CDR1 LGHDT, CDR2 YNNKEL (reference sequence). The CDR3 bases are TGTGCCAGCAGCCCCACCGGGACAGGGTTTTACAATGAGCAGTTCTTC. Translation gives CASSPTGTGFYNEQFF.

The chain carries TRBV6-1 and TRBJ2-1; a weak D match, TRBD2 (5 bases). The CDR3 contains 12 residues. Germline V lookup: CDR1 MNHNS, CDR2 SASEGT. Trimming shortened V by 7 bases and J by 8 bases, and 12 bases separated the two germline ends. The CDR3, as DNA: TGTGCCAGCAAAGGGAGTGGAGATGAGCAGTTCTTC. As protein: CASKGSGDEQFF.

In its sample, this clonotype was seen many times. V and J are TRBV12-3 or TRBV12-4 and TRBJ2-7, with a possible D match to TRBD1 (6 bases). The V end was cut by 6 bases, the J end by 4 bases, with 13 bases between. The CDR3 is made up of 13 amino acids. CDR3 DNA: TGTGCCAGCAGCAGGGGCGTCAAGTACGAGCAGTACTTC. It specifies CASSRGVKYEQYF.

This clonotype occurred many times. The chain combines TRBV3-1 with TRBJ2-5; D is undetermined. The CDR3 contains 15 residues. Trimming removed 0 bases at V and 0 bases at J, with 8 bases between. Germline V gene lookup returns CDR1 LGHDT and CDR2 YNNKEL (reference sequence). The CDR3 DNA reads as TGTGCCAGCAGCCAAGACTATGGAGACCAAGAGACCCAGTACTTC. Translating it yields CASSQDYGDQETQYF.

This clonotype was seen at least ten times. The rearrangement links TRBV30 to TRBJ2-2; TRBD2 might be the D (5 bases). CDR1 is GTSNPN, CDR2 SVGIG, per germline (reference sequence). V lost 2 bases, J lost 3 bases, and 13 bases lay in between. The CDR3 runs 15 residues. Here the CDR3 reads CAWSLRDRDTGELFF. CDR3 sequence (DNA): TGTGCCTGGAGTCTACGGGATCGCGACACCGGGGAGCTGTTTTTT.

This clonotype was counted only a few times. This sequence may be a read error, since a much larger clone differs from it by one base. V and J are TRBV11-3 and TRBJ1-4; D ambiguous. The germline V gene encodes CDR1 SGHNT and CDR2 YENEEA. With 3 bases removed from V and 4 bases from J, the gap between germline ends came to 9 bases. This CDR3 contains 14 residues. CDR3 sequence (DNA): TGTGCCAGCAGCTTCCCCCAAAATAATGAAAAACTGTTTTTT. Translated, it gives CASSFPQNNEKLFF.

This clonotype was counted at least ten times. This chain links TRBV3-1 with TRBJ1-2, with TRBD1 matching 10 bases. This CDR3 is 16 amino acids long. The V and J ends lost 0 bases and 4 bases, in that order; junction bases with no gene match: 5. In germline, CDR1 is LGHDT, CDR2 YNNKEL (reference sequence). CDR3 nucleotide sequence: TGTGCCAGCAGCCAAGACCCGGGACAGGGGCGCTATGGCTACACCTTC. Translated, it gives CASSQDPGQGRYGYTF.

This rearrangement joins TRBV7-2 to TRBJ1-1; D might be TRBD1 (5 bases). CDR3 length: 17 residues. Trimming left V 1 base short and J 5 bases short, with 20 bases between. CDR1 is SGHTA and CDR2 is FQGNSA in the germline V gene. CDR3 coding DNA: TGTGCCAGCAGCTTAGTTTCGCTGGGACGTGTAGGGACTGAAGCTTTCTTT. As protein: CASSLVSLGRVGTEAFF. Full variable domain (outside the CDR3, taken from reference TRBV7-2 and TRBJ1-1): GAGVSQSPSNKVTEKGKDVELRCDPISGHTALYWYRQSLGQGLEFLIYFQGNSAPDKSGLPSDRFSAERTGGSVSTLTIQRTQQEDSAVYLCASSLVSLGRVGTEAFFGQGTRLTVV.

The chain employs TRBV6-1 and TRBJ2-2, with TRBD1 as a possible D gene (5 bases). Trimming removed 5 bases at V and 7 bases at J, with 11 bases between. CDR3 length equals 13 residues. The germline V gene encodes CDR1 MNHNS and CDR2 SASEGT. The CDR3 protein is CASSTGFIGELFF. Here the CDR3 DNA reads TGTGCCAGCAGTACAGGATTTATCGGGGAGCTGTTTTTT.

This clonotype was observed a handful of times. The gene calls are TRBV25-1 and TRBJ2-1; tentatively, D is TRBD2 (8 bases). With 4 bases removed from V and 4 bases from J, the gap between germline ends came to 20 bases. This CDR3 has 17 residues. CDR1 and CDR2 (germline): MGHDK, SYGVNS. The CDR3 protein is CASSAQGVTSAYNEQFF. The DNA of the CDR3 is TGTGCCAGCAGTGCCCAGGGGGTGACTAGCGCGTACAATGAGCAGTTCTTC.

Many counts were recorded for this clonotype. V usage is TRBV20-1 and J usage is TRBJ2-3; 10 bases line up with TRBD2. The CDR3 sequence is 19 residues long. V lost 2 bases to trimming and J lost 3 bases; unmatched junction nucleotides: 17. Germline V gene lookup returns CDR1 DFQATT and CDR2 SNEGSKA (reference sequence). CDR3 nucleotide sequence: TGCAGTGCTAGAACCTGGGCGTTAAAGCGGGAGGGAGAGACAGATACGCAGTATTTT. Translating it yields CSARTWALKREGETDTQYF.

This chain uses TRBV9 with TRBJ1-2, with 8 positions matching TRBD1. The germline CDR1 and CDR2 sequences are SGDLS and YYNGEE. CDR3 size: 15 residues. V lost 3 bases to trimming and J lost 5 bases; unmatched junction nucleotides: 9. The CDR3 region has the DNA TGTGCCAGCAGCGAGCGGGGACAGGCGACATATGGCTACACCTTC. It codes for CASSERGQATYGYTF.

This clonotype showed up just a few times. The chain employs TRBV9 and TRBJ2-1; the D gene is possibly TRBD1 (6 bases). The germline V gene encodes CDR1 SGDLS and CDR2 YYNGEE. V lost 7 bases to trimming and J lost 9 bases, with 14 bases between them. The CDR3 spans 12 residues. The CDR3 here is CASGKQGPEQFF. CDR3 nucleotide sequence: TGTGCCAGCGGAAAACAGGGACCTGAGCAGTTCTTC.

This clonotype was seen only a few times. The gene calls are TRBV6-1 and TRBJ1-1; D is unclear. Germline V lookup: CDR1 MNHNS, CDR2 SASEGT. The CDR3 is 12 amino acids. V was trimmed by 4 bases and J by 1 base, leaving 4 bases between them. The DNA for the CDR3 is TGTGCCAGCAGTGTTTGGAACACTGAAGCTTTCTTT. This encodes CASSVWNTEAFF.

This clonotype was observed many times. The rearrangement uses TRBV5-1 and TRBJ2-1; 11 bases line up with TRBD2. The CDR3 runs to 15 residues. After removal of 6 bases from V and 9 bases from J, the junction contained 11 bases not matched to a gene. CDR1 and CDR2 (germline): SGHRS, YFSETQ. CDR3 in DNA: TGCGCCAGCATACCCGGGACTAGCGGTTCTGGTGAGCAGTTCTTC. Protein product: CASIPGTSGSGEQFF.

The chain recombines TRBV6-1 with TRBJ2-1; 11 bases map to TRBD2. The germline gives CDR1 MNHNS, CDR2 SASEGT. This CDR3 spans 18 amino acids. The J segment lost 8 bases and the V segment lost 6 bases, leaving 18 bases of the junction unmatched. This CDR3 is CASRKSALAGARRDEQFF. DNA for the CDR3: TGTGCCAGCAGGAAATCGGCACTAGCGGGAGCGAGGAGGGATGAGCAGTTCTTC.

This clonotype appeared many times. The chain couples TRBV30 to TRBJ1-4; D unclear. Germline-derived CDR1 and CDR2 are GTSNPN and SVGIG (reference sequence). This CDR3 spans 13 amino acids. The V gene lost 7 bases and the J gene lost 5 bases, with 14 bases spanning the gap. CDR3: CASHHEGNEKLFF. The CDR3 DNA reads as TGTGCCTCCCACCACGAGGGAAATGAAAAACTGTTTTTT.

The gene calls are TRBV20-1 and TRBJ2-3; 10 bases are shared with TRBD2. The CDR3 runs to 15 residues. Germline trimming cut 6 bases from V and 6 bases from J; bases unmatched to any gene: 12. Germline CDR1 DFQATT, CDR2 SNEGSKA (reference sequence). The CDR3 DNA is TGCAGTGCAGGGGGGACTAGCGAGTCCGGGGATACGCAGTATTTT. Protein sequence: CSAGGTSESGDTQYF.

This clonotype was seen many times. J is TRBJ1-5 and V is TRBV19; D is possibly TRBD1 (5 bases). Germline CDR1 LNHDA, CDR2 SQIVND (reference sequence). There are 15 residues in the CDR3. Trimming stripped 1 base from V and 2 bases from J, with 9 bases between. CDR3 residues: CASSIAGLGNQPQHF. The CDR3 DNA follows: TGTGCCAGTAGTATAGCAGGGTTGGGCAATCAGCCCCAGCATTTT. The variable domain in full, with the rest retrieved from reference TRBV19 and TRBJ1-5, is DGGITQSPKYLFRKEGQNVTLSCEQNLNHDAMYWYRQDPGQGLRLIYYSQIVNDFQKGDIAEGYSVSREKKESFPLTVTSAQKNPTAFYLCASSIAGLGNQPQHFGDGTRLSIL.

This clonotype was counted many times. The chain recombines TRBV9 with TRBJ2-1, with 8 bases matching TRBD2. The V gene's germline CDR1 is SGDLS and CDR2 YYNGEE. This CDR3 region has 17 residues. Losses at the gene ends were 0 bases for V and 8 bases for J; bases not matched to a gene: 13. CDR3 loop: CASSVAPGRSGNDEQFF. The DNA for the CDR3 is TGTGCCAGCAGCGTAGCCCCCGGGCGTAGCGGGAACGATGAGCAGTTCTTC.

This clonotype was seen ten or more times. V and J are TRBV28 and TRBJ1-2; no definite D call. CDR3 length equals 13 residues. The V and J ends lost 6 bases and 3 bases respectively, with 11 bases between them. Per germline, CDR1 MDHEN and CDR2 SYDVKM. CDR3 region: CASRLSRYYGYTF. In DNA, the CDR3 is TGTGCCAGCAGGCTATCCCGGTACTATGGCTACACCTTC.

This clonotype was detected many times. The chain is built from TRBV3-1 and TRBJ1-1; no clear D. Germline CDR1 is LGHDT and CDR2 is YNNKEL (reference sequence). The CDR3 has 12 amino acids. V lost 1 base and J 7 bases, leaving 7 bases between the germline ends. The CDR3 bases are TGTGCCAGCAGCCAAGGGACCCGTGAAGCTTTCTTT. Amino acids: CASSQGTREAFF.

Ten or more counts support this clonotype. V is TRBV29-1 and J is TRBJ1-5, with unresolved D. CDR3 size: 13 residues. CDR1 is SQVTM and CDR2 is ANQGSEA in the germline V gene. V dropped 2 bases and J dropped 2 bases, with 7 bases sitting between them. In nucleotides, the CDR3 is TGCAGCGTTGAATTCGCCCGCAATCAGCCCCAGCATTTT. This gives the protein CSVEFARNQPQHF.